Below are 21 T cell receptor beta chains sequenced from a single sample in a study of blood T cell repertoires in COVID-19. Libraries were prepared by immunoSEQ multiplex PCR; TCRdb keeps only in-frame clonotypes and omits some of them. The sample lists 200,000 to 250,000 clones, around 90% seen once, with over 1.5% in the top ten. The specimen was PBMCs or T cells enriched from blood (not recorded which). The receptors here all came from a woman under 30 who had recovered from COVID-19.

The chain recombines TRBV5-1 with TRBJ1-1; 10 nucleotides agree with TRBD1. CDR3 length: 12 amino acids. Trimming at V came to 5 bases and at J to 13 bases, leaving 8 bases not matched to a gene. CDR1 is SGHRS and CDR2 is YFSETQ in the germline V gene. The CDR3 region is CASRKGQGFVFF. The CDR3, as DNA: TGCGCCAGCAGGAAGGGACAGGGGTTCGTTTTCTTT.

This CDR3 is CATAGTEETQYF. CDR3 in DNA: TGTGCCACCGCAGGGACTGAAGAGACCCAGTACTTC. V gene TRBV24-1 combines with J gene TRBJ2-5, with a weak D call TRBD2 (6 bases). CDR1 is KGHDR, CDR2 SFDVKD, per germline. Trimming removed 9 bases from V and 3 bases from J, with 10 bases in between. The CDR3 sequence is 12 residues long.

The CDR3 nucleotides read TGCAGTGCTAGGATCGGCACTGAAGCTTTCTTT. Amino acid sequence: CSARIGTEAFF. The chain uses TRBV20-1 and TRBJ1-1; D remains unclear. The CDR3 runs 11 residues. V was clipped by 3 bases and J by 4 bases, with 6 bases between them. Per the germline V gene, CDR1 is DFQATT and CDR2 is SNEGSKA (reference sequence).

V usage is TRBV5-5 and J usage is TRBJ2-7; D possibly corresponds to TRBD1 (5 bases). This CDR3 spans 12 amino acids. Germline CDR1 and CDR2: SGHKS and YYEKEE (reference sequence). Trimming stripped 2 bases from V and 3 bases from J, with 6 bases between. The CDR3 here is CASSLGVYEQYF. The CDR3 nucleotides read TGTGCCAGCAGCTTAGGGGTCTACGAGCAGTACTTC. Drawing the rest from reference TRBV5-5 and TRBJ2-7, the complete variable domain is DAGVTQSPTHLIKTRGQQVTLRCSPISGHKSVSWYQQVLGQGPQFIFQYYEKEERGRGNFPDRFSARQFPNYSSELNVNALLLGDSALYLCASSLGVYEQYFGPGTRLTVT.

V usage is TRBV7-2 and J usage is TRBJ1-5, with no clear D. The V end was cut by 3 bases, the J end by 0 bases, with 9 bases between. CDR1 and CDR2 (germline): SGHTA, FQGNSA. This CDR3 is built from 15 residues. The CDR3 loop reads CASSLWLNSNQPQHF. The CDR3 region has the DNA TGTGCCAGCAGCTTGTGGCTTAATAGCAATCAGCCCCAGCATTTT. Using reference TRBV7-2 and TRBJ1-5 for the parts outside the CDR3, the full variable domain is GAGVSQSPSNKVTEKGKDVELRCDPISGHTALYWYRQSLGQGLEFLIYFQGNSAPDKSGLPSDRFSAERTGGSVSTLTIQRTQQEDSAVYLCASSLWLNSNQPQHFGDGTRLSIL.

The chain carries TRBV14 and TRBJ2-4; TRBD1 aligns across 9 bases. This CDR3 contains 18 residues. CDR1 is SGHDN and CDR2 is FVKESK in the germline V gene. Trimming removed 0 bases from V and 1 base from J; junction bases left unmatched: 7. In DNA form, the CDR3 reads TGTGCCAGCAGCCAAGATCGTAACAGGGGGCGGGCCAAAAACATTCAGTACTTC. This gives the protein CASSQDRNRGRAKNIQYF. The full variable domain, in which reference TRBV14 and TRBJ2-4 provide the parts outside the CDR3, is EAGVTQFPSHSVIEKGQTVTLRCDPISGHDNLYWYRRVMGKEIKFLLHFVKESKQDESGMPNNRFLAERTGGTYSTLKVQPAELEDSGVYFCASSQDRNRGRAKNIQYFGAGTRLSVL.

The chain has TRBV27 and TRBJ1-6; TRBD1 matches at 9 bases. CDR1 MNHEY and CDR2 SMNVEV come from the germline V gene (reference sequence). V was pared by 2 bases and J by 8 bases, with 1 base of the junction left unmatched. This CDR3 has 14 residues. The CDR3 DNA follows: TGTGCCAGCAGTTTAGGGACAGGGTATTCACCCCTCCACTTT. This encodes CASSLGTGYSPLHF.

The V gene is TRBV7-8, the J gene TRBJ1-1, with a possible D match to TRBD1 (5 bases). Per the germline V gene, CDR1 is SGHVS and CDR2 is FQNEAQ. This CDR3 is 16 amino acids long. Trimming left V 5 bases short and J 4 bases short, with 20 bases between. The CDR3 DNA is TGTGCCAGCAGCCCTCACGACCAGGGCATGGGCACTGAAGCTTTCTTT. Translation gives CASSPHDQGMGTEAFF. Complete variable domain (other parts from reference TRBV7-8 and TRBJ1-1): GAGVSQSPRYKVAKRGQDVALRCDPISGHVSLFWYQQALGQGPEFLTYFQNEAQLDKSGLPSDRFFAERPEGSVSTLKIQRTQQEDSAVYLCASSPHDQGMGTEAFFGQGTRLTVV.

The chain uses TRBV4-1 and TRBJ1-1; D uncertain. V was pared by 7 bases and J by 0 bases, with 15 bases between. This CDR3 region has 15 residues. CDR1 and CDR2 from the germline V gene are MGHRA and YSYEKL. The CDR3 reads CASTQFIHMNTEAFF. DNA for the CDR3: TGCGCCAGCACCCAGTTTATACACATGAACACTGAAGCTTTCTTT.

Only one count was recorded for this clone. The CDR3 DNA sequence: TGTGCCAGCAGCTTAGTTCCCCCAGGGACAGGGAAAGGTGAGCAGTTCTTC. Its protein product is CASSLVPPGTGKGEQFF. This chain uses TRBV7-8 with TRBJ2-1, with 9 nucleotides matching TRBD1. The CDR3 totals 17 residues. With V trimmed by 1 base and J by 9 bases, 13 bases remained unmatched. Germline CDR1 reads SGHVS; CDR2 reads FQNEAQ.

CDR3 nucleotide sequence: TGTGCCAGCAGCTCCGGGACAGGGAACGAGCAGTACTTC. Protein: CASSSGTGNEQYF. The gene calls are TRBV7-3 and TRBJ2-7; 9 bases match TRBD1. J lost 5 bases, V lost 4 bases, and 3 bases had no gene match. This CDR3 has 13 residues. CDR1 and CDR2 from the germline V gene are SGHTA and FQGTGA.

This clone was picked up a small number of times. The genes are TRBV6-5 and TRBJ2-7; perhaps TRBD1 as D (6 bases). The length of the CDR3 is 13 residues. Trimming shortened V by 5 bases and J by 7 bases, and 15 bases separated the two germline ends. Germline CDR1 reads MNHEY; CDR2 reads SVGAGI. The CDR3: CASSTNRAQEQYF. The CDR3 region has the DNA TGTGCCAGCAGTACCAACAGGGCTCAAGAGCAGTACTTC.

The chain couples TRBV29-1 to TRBJ2-1, with 7 bases aligning to TRBD1. This CDR3 has 13 amino acids. Trimming removed 1 base from V and 4 bases from J; junction bases left unmatched: 1. The germline V gene has CDR1 SQVTM and CDR2 ANQGSEA. The CDR3 is CSVEVGQYNEQFF. DNA of the CDR3: TGCAGCGTTGAAGTGGGACAGTACAATGAGCAGTTCTTC.

This clone showed up just once. The V gene is TRBV18, the J gene TRBJ1-3; perhaps TRBD1 as D (5 bases). The CDR3 covers 16 residues. Trimming removed 1 base from V and 2 bases from J, with 12 bases in between. CDR1 is KGHSH and CDR2 is LQKENI in the germline V gene. The CDR3 sequence: CASSPQGLTAGNTIYF. The CDR3 region has the DNA TGTGCCAGCTCACCACAGGGGCTCACGGCTGGAAACACCATATATTTT.

This chain uses TRBV2 with TRBJ1-4, with D maybe TRBD1 (5 bases). Germline V gene data show CDR1 as SNHLY and CDR2 as FYNNEI. This CDR3 is 17 amino acids long. The V gene lost 2 bases and the J gene lost 3 bases, with 16 bases spanning the gap. CDR3 sequence reads: CASSEWGFMVSNEKLFF. The CDR3 DNA follows: TGTGCCAGCAGTGAATGGGGCTTTATGGTTTCTAATGAAAAACTGTTTTTT.

The chain has TRBV18 and TRBJ2-3; D may be TRBD1 (6 bases). CDR1 is KGHSH and CDR2 is LQKENI in the germline V gene. Trimming shortened V by 4 bases and J by 6 bases, and 11 bases separated the two germline ends. The CDR3 loop spans 13 amino acids. CDR3 coding DNA: TGTGCCAGCTCACTTCAGGGGATGGATACGCAGTATTTT. Translating gives CASSLQGMDTQYF.

The J gene is TRBJ2-7, the V gene TRBV28; 10 nucleotides line up with TRBD2. Germline CDR1 reads MDHEN; CDR2 reads SYDVKM. V lost 4 bases, J lost 0 bases, and 12 bases stayed unmatched. The CDR3 length is 18 residues. Written as DNA, the CDR3 is TGTGCCAGCAGTTCCCAAACTTCTAGCGGGAGTAGCTCCTACGAGCAGTACTTC. Translated: CASSSQTSSGSSSYEQYF.

This chain connects TRBV20-1 to TRBJ1-2; a weak D match, TRBD1 (5 bases). Trimming shortened V by 6 bases and J by 5 bases, and 10 bases separated the two germline ends. Germline V CDR1 and CDR2: DFQATT, SNEGSKA (reference sequence). CDR3 length: 11 amino acids. CDR3 nucleotide sequence: TGCAGTGCCCCAGGGAAATATGGCTACACCTTC. Its translation is CSAPGKYGYTF.

The gene calls are TRBV12-3 or TRBV12-4 and TRBJ1-1; TRBD1 is a possible D gene (6 bases). Trimming removed 7 bases at V and 3 bases at J, with 12 bases between. There are 13 residues in the CDR3. The CDR3 sequence: CASTAGTYTEAFF. Here the CDR3 DNA reads TGTGCCAGCACGGCAGGGACATACACTGAAGCTTTCTTT.

In the case of this clone: Other nucleotide sequences from this sample produce the same CDR3. The rearrangement uses TRBV28 and TRBJ1-2, with D tentatively TRBD1 (5 bases). Trimming stripped 2 bases from V and 2 bases from J, with 6 bases between. CDR1 is MDHEN and CDR2 is SYDVKM in the germline V gene. CDR3 length equals 13 residues. The CDR3 loop reads CASSLDSNYGYTF. The DNA of the CDR3 is TGTGCCAGCAGTTTAGACAGCAACTATGGCTACACCTTC.

The chain is built from TRBV2 and TRBJ1-4, with TRBD1 identical over 9 bases. Germline lookup yields CDR1 SNHLY and CDR2 FYNNEI. V lost 2 bases to trimming and J lost 6 bases; unmatched junction nucleotides: 4. This CDR3 is 15 amino acids long. The CDR3 region has the DNA TGTGCCAGCAGTGAAACCCGGACAGGGGATGAAAAACTGTTTTTT. Amino acid sequence: CASSETRTGDEKLFF.